Following are 31 T cell receptor beta chains from one sample sequenced in a study of blood T cell repertoires in COVID-19. This table comes from immunoSEQ multiplex PCR, and its TCRdb copy is limited to in-frame clones, with some not included. This table has 250,000 to 350,000 clones, 70% to 90% appearing once. Sequenced material: peripheral blood. The receptors were gathered from a woman in her forties or fifties with active or convalescent COVID-19.

J is TRBJ2-1 and V is TRBV27; 8 bases match TRBD1. The CDR3 consists of 13 residues. Germline V CDR1 and CDR2: MNHEY, SMNVEV (reference sequence). The V segment lost 5 bases and the J segment 8 bases; nucleotides outside the gene matches: 5. The CDR3 loop reads CASSPGGGDEQFF. The CDR3 DNA follows: TGTGCCAGCAGTCCAGGGGGCGGCGATGAGCAGTTCTTC.

The chain has TRBV6-5 and TRBJ1-2; D might be TRBD1 (5 bases). The CDR3 has 14 amino acids. Deletions cut 2 bases from V and 6 bases from J, with 13 bases between. Germline V CDR1 and CDR2: MNHEY, SVGAGI. CDR3 protein: CASSYDSRADGYTF. The CDR3 coding sequence is TGTGCCAGCAGTTACGATAGCAGGGCCGATGGCTACACCTTC.

The chain links TRBV7-2 to TRBJ2-2; D is possibly TRBD1 (5 bases). V gave up 5 bases and J gave up 7 bases, with 11 bases separating them. From germline, CDR1 is SGHTA and CDR2 FQGNSA. CDR3 length equals 13 residues. This chain's CDR3 is CASSLRVDGELFF. The CDR3 DNA follows: TGTGCCAGCAGCCTCAGGGTGGACGGGGAGCTGTTTTTT.

The chain recombines TRBV5-1 with TRBJ2-3; D gene uncertain. The CDR3 totals 14 residues. V lost 0 bases to trimming and J lost 1 base, with 6 bases between them. Germline CDR1 is SGHRS and CDR2 is YFSETQ. CDR3 bases: TGCGCCAGCAGCTTGGATCCAGGCACAGATACGCAGTATTTT. It encodes CASSLDPGTDTQYF.

In this sample, this clone turned up once. The chain links TRBV28 to TRBJ2-1; 11 bases match TRBD2. The CDR3 length is 14 residues. The germline CDR1 and CDR2 sequences are MDHEN and SYDVKM. Trimming took 6 bases from V and 4 from J; bases not matched to a gene: 2. CDR3: CASSGLAGYNEQFF. In DNA, the CDR3 is TGTGCCAGCAGCGGACTAGCGGGTTACAATGAGCAGTTCTTC.

V and J are TRBV20-1 and TRBJ1-1; D gene ambiguous. This CDR3 has 10 residues. In germline, CDR1 is DFQATT, CDR2 SNEGSKA (reference sequence). V dropped 5 bases and J dropped 11 bases, with 12 bases sitting between them. This chain's CDR3 is CSALGRAAFF. The CDR3 nucleotides are TGCAGTGCTCTTGGGAGGGCCGCTTTCTTT.

This chain connects TRBV10-3 to TRBJ2-6; D is perhaps TRBD1 (6 bases). The V and J ends lost 8 bases and 0 bases respectively, with 14 bases between them. This CDR3 spans 16 amino acids. CDR1 is ENHRY, CDR2 SYGVKD, per germline. As DNA, the CDR3 is TGTGCCATCCAGGGGATAACAGGCTCTGGGGCCAACGTCCTGACTTTC. As protein: CAIQGITGSGANVLTF.

The gene calls are TRBV11-2 and TRBJ2-1; TRBD2 matches 12 bases. With V trimmed by 0 bases and J by 8 bases, 2 bases remained unmatched. This CDR3 comprises 15 residues. The germline gives CDR1 SGHAT, CDR2 FQNNGV. CDR3 DNA: TGTGCCAGCAGCTTAGAGCCTAGCGGGAGGGATGAGCAGTTCTTC. The encoded protein is CASSLEPSGRDEQFF.

This rearrangement joins TRBV9 to TRBJ1-1; 11 bases fit TRBD1. The CDR3 extends over 14 amino acids. V lost 4 bases and J lost 8; bases outside the gene matches: 7. Germline CDR1 and CDR2: SGDLS and YYNGEE. CDR3 in DNA: TGTGCCAGCAGCATCGGACAGGGGGCTTGGGAAGCTTTCTTT. Its protein product is CASSIGQGAWEAFF.

The chain combines TRBV19 with TRBJ1-1, with D perhaps TRBD1 (5 bases). The V end lost 6 bases, the J end lost 1 base, and 18 bases lay between the germline ends. This CDR3 spans 16 amino acids. Germline CDR1 reads LNHDA; CDR2 reads SQIVND (reference sequence). The CDR3 loop reads CASRRQGFQGNTEAFF. CDR3 DNA: TGTGCCAGTAGACGGCAAGGTTTTCAGGGGAACACTGAAGCTTTCTTT.

This clone showed up just once. The genes are TRBV6-5 and TRBJ1-2; 12 bases agree with TRBD1. The junction had 5 bases not matched to a gene; V was cut back by 10 bases and J by 8 bases. This CDR3 spans 12 amino acids. Germline-derived CDR1 and CDR2 are MNHEY and SVGAGI. The CDR3 is CATGTGGLGYTF. The CDR3 region has the DNA TGTGCCACCGGGACAGGGGGCCTCGGCTACACCTTC.

This CDR3 reads CSGGPGLAGGQPYNEQFF. The CDR3 bases are TGCAGCGGGGGACCGGGACTAGCGGGAGGACAACCCTACAATGAGCAGTTCTTC. This sequence joins TRBV29-1 and TRBJ2-1; 15 nucleotides align to TRBD2. CDR1 SQVTM and CDR2 ANQGSEA come from the germline V gene. V shed 7 bases, J shed 2 bases, and the junction held 12 bases outside the gene matches. The CDR3 totals 18 residues.

This clone was counted only a few times. V gene TRBV7-8 combines with J gene TRBJ1-2; TRBD1 is a possible D gene (5 bases). V gave up 3 bases and J gave up 6 bases, with 11 bases separating them. The CDR3 runs 13 residues. In germline, CDR1 is SGHVS, CDR2 FQNEAQ. Here the CDR3 reads CASSFGGSDGYTF. CDR3 sequence (DNA): TGTGCCAGCAGCTTCGGGGGATCGGATGGCTACACCTTC. The variable domain in full, completed from reference TRBV7-8 and TRBJ1-2, reads GAGVSQSPRYKVAKRGQDVALRCDPISGHVSLFWYQQALGQGPEFLTYFQNEAQLDKSGLPSDRFFAERPEGSVSTLKIQRTQQEDSAVYLCASSFGGSDGYTFGSGTRLTVV.

This clone occurred once. Different DNA sequences within this sample yield the same CDR3. The V and J genes are TRBV9 and TRBJ2-3; 8 positions match TRBD2. V was pared by 1 base and J by 0 bases, with 1 base of the junction left unmatched. Looked up from germline, CDR1 is SGDLS and CDR2 is YYNGEE. This CDR3 region has 15 residues. The DNA of the CDR3 is TGTGCCAGCAGCGTATCTAGCGGGAGCACAGATACGCAGTATTTT. Its translation: CASSVSSGSTDTQYF.

The chain combines TRBV6-5 with TRBJ1-5, with a possible D match to TRBD1 (6 bases). The CDR3 loop spans 12 amino acids. Deletions cut 5 bases from V and 4 bases from J, with 6 bases between. Per the germline V gene, CDR1 is MNHEY and CDR2 is SVGAGI. This chain's CDR3 is CASSQGNQPQHF. In DNA form, the CDR3 reads TGTGCCAGCAGTCAGGGGAATCAGCCCCAGCATTTT.

The rearrangement joins TRBV19 to TRBJ2-1; TRBD2 aligns across 8 bases. Trimming at V came to 3 bases and at J to 8 bases, leaving 6 bases not matched to a gene. Per the germline V gene, CDR1 is LNHDA and CDR2 is SQIVND (reference sequence). The length of the CDR3 is 14 residues. CDR3 sequence: CASSIQAGVHEQFF. In DNA form, the CDR3 reads TGTGCCAGTAGTATCCAAGCGGGAGTACATGAGCAGTTCTTC.

The rearrangement links TRBV18 to TRBJ1-5, with 7 bases that match TRBD1. CDR1 and CDR2 (germline): KGHSH, LQKENI. The ends lost 4 bases at V and 4 bases at J; junction bases unmatched: 7. This CDR3 contains 15 residues. The CDR3 region has the DNA TGTGCCAGCTCACGGGGGACAGCCCAAAATCAGCCCCAGCATTTT. It yields the protein CASSRGTAQNQPQHF.

This clone has just one count. The chain is built from TRBV11-3 and TRBJ2-7; a weak D match, TRBD1 (5 bases). This CDR3 has 15 amino acids. Trimming pared 1 base from V and 2 bases from J, leaving 12 bases between. Germline-derived CDR1 and CDR2 are SGHNT and YENEEA. The CDR3 region is CASSLGWPGPYEQYF. The CDR3 region has the DNA TGTGCCAGCAGCTTAGGTTGGCCAGGGCCCTACGAGCAGTACTTC.

The chain employs TRBV15 and TRBJ1-1; no reliable D call. Per germline, CDR1 LNHNV and CDR2 YYDKDF (reference sequence). The CDR3 is 14 amino acids. Trimming left V 5 bases short and J 1 base short, with 11 bases between. The CDR3: CATSGPTQNTEAFF. For the CDR3, the DNA is TGTGCCACCAGCGGCCCGACTCAGAACACTGAAGCTTTCTTT.

This rearrangement joins TRBV19 to TRBJ1-4, with TRBD1 as a possible D gene (6 bases). V lost 3 bases and J 7 bases, leaving 15 bases between the germline ends. Germline V gene data show CDR1 as LNHDA and CDR2 as SQIVND (reference sequence). The CDR3 spans 15 residues. CDR3 nucleotides: TGTGCCAGTAGTATTTGGGGGCAGGGTGTTGAAAAACTGTTTTTT. Protein sequence: CASSIWGQGVEKLFF.

This rearrangement joins TRBV7-3 to TRBJ1-1; TRBD1 agrees at 10 bases. The V and J ends lost 5 bases and 4 bases, in that order; junction bases with no gene match: 7. CDR3 size: 15 residues. CDR1 and CDR2 (germline): SGHTA, FQGTGA. CDR3 protein: CASSLWTGGPTEAFF. CDR3 DNA sequence: TGTGCCAGCAGCCTATGGACAGGGGGACCCACTGAAGCTTTCTTT.

V usage is TRBV18 and J usage is TRBJ2-1; TRBD2 aligns across 13 bases. Germline V gives CDR1 KGHSH, CDR2 LQKENI. CDR3 size: 17 residues. V dropped 0 bases and J dropped 2; count of bases not matched to a gene: 1. This chain's CDR3 is CASSPPGLAGTYNEQFF. CDR3 DNA sequence: TGTGCCAGCTCACCACCGGGACTAGCGGGGACCTACAATGAGCAGTTCTTC.

The chain couples TRBV7-2 to TRBJ2-1; 7 bases map to TRBD2. The CDR3 length is 16 residues. The V and J ends lost 4 bases and 4 bases, in that order; junction bases with no gene match: 10. Germline V CDR1 and CDR2: SGHTA, FQGNSA. The CDR3, as DNA: TGTGCCAGCAGCTCAGAGCCGGGACTAATTTACAATGAGCAGTTCTTC. The encoded protein is CASSSEPGLIYNEQFF.

The CDR3 spells CAKRGTGVLYEQYF. The CDR3 coding sequence is TGCGCCAAGCGGGGGACAGGGGTTTTGTACGAGCAGTACTTC. The V call is TRBV5-1, the J call TRBJ2-7; 10 nucleotides line up with TRBD1. This CDR3 spans 14 amino acids. V shed 9 bases, J shed 4 bases, and the junction held 10 bases outside the gene matches. In germline, CDR1 is SGHRS, CDR2 YFSETQ.

The chain links TRBV7-3 to TRBJ2-7; 11 positions match TRBD1. This CDR3 has 15 amino acids. CDR1 is SGHTA, CDR2 FQGTGA, per germline. Trimming took 2 bases from V and 5 from J; bases not matched to a gene: 5. In DNA, the CDR3 is TGTGCCAGCAGCTTAGCGGGACAGGGGGTCCACGAGCAGTACTTC. The encoded protein is CASSLAGQGVHEQYF.

This clone appeared a single time. V gene TRBV11-2 combines with J gene TRBJ1-1, with D uncertain. Germline lookup yields CDR1 SGHAT and CDR2 FQNNGV. The V end lost 3 bases, the J end lost 1 base, and 9 bases lay between the germline ends. This CDR3 is 14 amino acids long. The CDR3 loop reads CASSFPGRNTEAFF. As DNA, the CDR3 is TGTGCCAGCAGCTTCCCGGGGAGGAACACTGAAGCTTTCTTT. The full variable domain, with the rest looked up from reference TRBV11-2 and TRBJ1-1, is EAGVAQSPRYKIIEKRQSVAFWCNPISGHATLYWYQQILGQGPKLLIQFQNNGVVDDSQLPKDRFSAERLKGVDSTLKIQPAKLEDSAVYLCASSFPGRNTEAFFGQGTRLTVV.

This chain joins TRBV30 and TRBJ2-2; 11 nucleotides match TRBD2. Germline CDR1 and CDR2: GTSNPN and SVGIG (reference sequence). The J segment lost 2 bases and the V segment lost 5 bases, leaving 4 bases of the junction unmatched. This CDR3 is 15 amino acids long. Written as DNA, the CDR3 is TGTGCCTGGGCGGGACTAGCGGAAAACACCGGGGAGCTGTTTTTT. It specifies CAWAGLAENTGELFF.

V usage is TRBV28 and J usage is TRBJ1-2, with D possibly TRBD1 on 6 matching bases. The V and J ends lost 8 bases and 2 bases respectively, with 9 bases between them. There are 12 residues in the CDR3. Germline CDR1 reads MDHEN; CDR2 reads SYDVKM. The CDR3 DNA reads TGTGCCAGCGTCGGACAGAACTATGGCTACACCTTC. It is translated as CASVGQNYGYTF.

This chain connects TRBV28 to TRBJ1-4, with D tentatively TRBD1 (5 bases). Trimming took off 7 bases at V and 5 bases at J, with 20 bases between the two ends. The CDR3 is 16 residues long. The germline V gene has CDR1 MDHEN and CDR2 SYDVKM. CDR3 residues: CASNSPAGQINEKLFF. The CDR3 region has the DNA TGTGCCAGCAACTCCCCGGCGGGGCAAATCAATGAAAAACTGTTTTTT.

The chain employs TRBV11-3 and TRBJ2-1; TRBD2 matches at 10 bases. Trimming took 0 bases from V and 0 from J; bases not matched to a gene: 5. From germline, CDR1 is SGHNT and CDR2 YENEEA. CDR3 length: 18 residues. CDR3 nucleotide sequence: TGTGCCAGCAGCTTAGAGGCTAGCGGGAGTCTCTCCTACAATGAGCAGTTCTTC. Translating it yields CASSLEASGSLSYNEQFF.

The chain is built from TRBV5-1 and TRBJ1-3; maybe TRBD1 (5 bases). Germline CDR1 and CDR2: SGHRS and YFSETQ. The CDR3 runs 17 residues. The germline V and J ends were trimmed by 2 bases and 3 bases, with 18 bases remaining between them. The CDR3 protein is CASSLTLVGTLGNTIYF. The CDR3 bases are TGCGCCAGCAGCTTAACGTTGGTCGGGACTCTTGGAAACACCATATATTTT. Supplemented by reference TRBV5-1 and TRBJ1-3, the full variable domain reads KAGVTQTPRYLIKTRGQQVTLSCSPISGHRSVSWYQQTPGQGLQFLFEYFSETQRNKGNFPGRFSGRQFSNSRSEMNVSTLELGDSALYLCASSLTLVGTLGNTIYFGEGSWLTVV.